Detailed here is one T cell receptor beta chain. This clone came up a few times. Which antigen it targets is not known. Per-base qualities were not stored, and no clone one base away is much larger. In light of the paper, this sample's time point label describes: pre-treatment sample, taken before nivolumab and TIL therapy. Adults with stage 4 NSCLC were enrolled from late 2017 to January 2020 in a dual-center phase I trial. Samples were obtained from a single-arm, open-label phase I trial in which tumor-infiltrating lymphocyte therapy with nivolumab was evaluated in advanced non-small cell lung cancer. Mononuclear cells from blood collected in EDTA tubes were isolated on a Ficoll gradient and snap-frozen as pellets, and DNA was then extracted using a Qiagen mini-prep kit. A distance of 11 bases separates the germline ends of V and J, which lose 1 base and 4 bases respectively. The CDR3 covers 14 residues, taking in both the cysteine and the phenylalanine. Only the CDR3 portion is preserved as DNA: 42 bases, with reading frame beginning at the first base. CDR1 and CDR2, per the germline V gene, are SGHAT and FQNNGV.

This record belongs to a study of TIL therapy for anti-PD-1-resistant metastatic lung cancer (dated by TCRdb to the early 2020s). Looking at the study overall: Tumors were harvested prior to any PD-1/PD-L1 blockade, after which nivolumab was administered to patients, and lymphodepletion, expanded TIL infusion and IL-2 were given to patients who progressed. Among the enrolled patients, the median age was around 56 years (range roughly 38-80), and the median tumor PD-L1 proportion score was more than 4.5%. Most of the cohort had lung adenocarcinoma, including a handful of EGFR-mutant tumors and two ALK-rearranged tumors, and half of the patients were either current or former smokers. Across the cohort, whole-exome sequencing showed a median non-synonymous tumor mutation burden of approximately 1.5 mutations per megabase. Tumor and peripheral blood T cell receptor beta sequencing was used to track clonotypes across tumor, expanded TIL product and serial blood samples.

Study-level results and caveats: Because the cohort was highly selected, with more treatment-naive, never-smoker and oncogene-addicted patients than is typical, generalizability is limited. The study protocol defined all tumor marker inferences as exploratory. The baseline peripheral repertoire was partially replaced by infused TIL clonotypes, which then decayed over months, and no apparent association between persistence and response was found.

TCR beta CDR3 regions were amplified from genomic DNA with the immunoSEQ v3 hsTCRB kit using bias-controlled multiplex PCR. The TCR libraries were sequenced on an Illumina NextSeq 500 to roughly 2.1 million read pairs for survey level or about 5-6 million read pairs for deep level. The authors' pipeline ran thus. V, D and J genes were assigned, non-productive sequences were removed, and clonality was reported by immunoSEQ Analyzer software. Repertoires were compared using productive Simpson clonality and Morisita overlap index of productive TRB rearrangements between infused TIL and blood. Absolute clonotype counts in blood were estimated as lymphocyte count times CD3+ fraction times the clone's productive frequency. The source is immuneACCESS, and TCRdb retained only in-frame sequences with V and J called. Part of the clones is not carried over; for the studies checked, unresolved V genes explain less than half of this, and the remainder is unexplained. D and trimming were read from the DNA, whereas the V and J calls and clone size are those reported in that table. Recorded for this sample are about 12,000 clones; over 70% of them occurred a single time. The ten top clones hold around 10% of the sample.

The V and J genes are TRBV11-2 and TRBJ2-7; the D gene cannot be resolved reliably. This sequence originates from a person between 25 and 80 years old with non-small cell lung cancer. The sample here was blood, taken at baseline. The DNA is TGTGCCAGCAGCTTAGTGGCCAGACCTTACGAGCAGTACTTC. It encodes CASSLVARPYEQYF.